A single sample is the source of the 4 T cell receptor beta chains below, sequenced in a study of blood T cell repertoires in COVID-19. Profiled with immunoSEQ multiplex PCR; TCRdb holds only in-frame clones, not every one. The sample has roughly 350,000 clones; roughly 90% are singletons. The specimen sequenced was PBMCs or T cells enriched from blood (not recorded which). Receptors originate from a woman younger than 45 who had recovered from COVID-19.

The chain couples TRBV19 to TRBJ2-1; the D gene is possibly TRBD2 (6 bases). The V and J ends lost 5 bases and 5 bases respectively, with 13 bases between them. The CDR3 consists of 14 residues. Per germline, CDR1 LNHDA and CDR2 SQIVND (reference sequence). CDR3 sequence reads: CASSWSSANNEQFF. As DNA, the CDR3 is TGTGCCAGTAGTTGGTCTAGCGCGAACAATGAGCAGTTCTTC.

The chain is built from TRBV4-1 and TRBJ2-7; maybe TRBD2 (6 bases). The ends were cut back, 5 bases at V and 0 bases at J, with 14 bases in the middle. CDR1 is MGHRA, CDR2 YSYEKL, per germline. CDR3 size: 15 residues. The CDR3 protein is CASSYRGTLSYEQYF. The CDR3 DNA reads TGCGCCAGCAGCTATCGGGGGACGCTCTCCTACGAGCAGTACTTC.

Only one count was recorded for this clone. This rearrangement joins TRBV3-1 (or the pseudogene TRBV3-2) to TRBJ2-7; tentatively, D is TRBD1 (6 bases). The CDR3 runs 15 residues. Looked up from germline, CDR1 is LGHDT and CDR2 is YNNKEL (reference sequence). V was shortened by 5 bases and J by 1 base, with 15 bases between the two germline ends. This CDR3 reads CASSNSGQGSYEQYF. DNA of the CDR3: TGTGCCAGCAGCAATTCGGGTCAGGGGTCCTACGAGCAGTACTTC.

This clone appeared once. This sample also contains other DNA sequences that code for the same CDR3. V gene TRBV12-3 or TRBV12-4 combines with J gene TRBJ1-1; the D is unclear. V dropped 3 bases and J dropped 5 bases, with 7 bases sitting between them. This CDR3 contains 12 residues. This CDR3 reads CASSFAGTEAFF. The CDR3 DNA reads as TGTGCCAGCAGTTTCGCAGGAACTGAAGCTTTCTTT.